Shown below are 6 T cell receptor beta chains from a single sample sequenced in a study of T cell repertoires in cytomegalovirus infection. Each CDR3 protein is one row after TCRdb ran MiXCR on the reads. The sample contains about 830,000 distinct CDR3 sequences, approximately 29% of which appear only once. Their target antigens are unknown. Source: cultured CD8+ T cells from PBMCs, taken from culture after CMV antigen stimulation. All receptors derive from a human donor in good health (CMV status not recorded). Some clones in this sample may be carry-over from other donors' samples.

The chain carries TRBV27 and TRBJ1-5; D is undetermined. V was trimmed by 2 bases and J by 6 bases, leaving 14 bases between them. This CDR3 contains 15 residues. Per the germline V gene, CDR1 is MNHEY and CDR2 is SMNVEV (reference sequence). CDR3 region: CASSLLGEGGQPQHF. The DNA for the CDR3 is TGTGCCAGCAGTTTACTGGGAGAGGGAGGTCAGCCCCAGCATTTT.

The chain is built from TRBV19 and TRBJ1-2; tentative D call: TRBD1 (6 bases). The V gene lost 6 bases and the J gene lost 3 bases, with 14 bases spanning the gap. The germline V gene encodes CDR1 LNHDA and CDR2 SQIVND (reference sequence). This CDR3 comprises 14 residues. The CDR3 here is CASRVDSLDYGYTF. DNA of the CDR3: TGTGCCAGTAGGGTGGACAGCCTCGACTATGGCTACACCTTC.

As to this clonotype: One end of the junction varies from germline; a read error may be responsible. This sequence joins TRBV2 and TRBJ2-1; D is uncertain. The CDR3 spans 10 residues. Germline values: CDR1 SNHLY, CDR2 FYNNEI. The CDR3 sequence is CTSVTSEQFF. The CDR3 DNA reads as TGTACCAGCGTAACGAGTGAGCAGTTCTTC.

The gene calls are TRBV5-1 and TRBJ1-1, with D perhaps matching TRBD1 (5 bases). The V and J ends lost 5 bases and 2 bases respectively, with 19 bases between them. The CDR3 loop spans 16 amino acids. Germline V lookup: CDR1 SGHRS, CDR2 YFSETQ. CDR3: CASSYRFDLRNTEAFF. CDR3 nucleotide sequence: TGCGCCAGCAGTTACAGGTTCGATTTACGAAACACTGAAGCTTTCTTT.

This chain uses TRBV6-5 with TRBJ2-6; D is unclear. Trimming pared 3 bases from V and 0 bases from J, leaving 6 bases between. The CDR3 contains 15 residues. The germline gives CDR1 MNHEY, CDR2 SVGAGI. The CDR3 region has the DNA TGTGCCAGCAGTTATGACCGCTCTGGGGCCAACGTCCTGACTTTC. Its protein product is CASSYDRSGANVLTF.

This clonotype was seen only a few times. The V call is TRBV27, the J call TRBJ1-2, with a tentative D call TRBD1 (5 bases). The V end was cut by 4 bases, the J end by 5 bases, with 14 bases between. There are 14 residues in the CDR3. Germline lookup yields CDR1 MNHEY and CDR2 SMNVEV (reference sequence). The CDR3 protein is CASSSWTGGYGYTF. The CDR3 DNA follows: TGTGCCAGCAGTTCGTGGACGGGGGGGTATGGCTACACCTTC.